This TCR beta chain was identified during a study of CD8 T cells in ankylosing spondylitis. CDR1 and CDR2 (germline): SGHTA, FQGNSA. Trimming removed 2 bases at V and 7 bases at J, with 18 bases between. The CDR3 spans 15 residues. With molecular barcodes, quantitative 5'-RACE was used to make the TCR beta libraries. TCRdb recomputed calls from the 5' RACE reads with MiXCR, one row per CDR3 protein. The sample carries about 500,000 distinct CDR3 sequences, 5.3% recorded once. This clonotype was found many times. The antigen is unknown. Study outcomes and limitations: Ankylosing spondylitis blood appeared to carry a characteristic TCR beta motif of roughly 8 highly homologous variants. Matched ankylosing spondylitis synovial fluid reportedly contained a significantly enriched population of disease-linked clones. Within peripheral blood, clones linked to disease were CD8+ and relatively rare.

The V and J genes are TRBV7-2 and TRBJ2-7; no firm D call. The origin of this receptor is a male donor with ankylosing spondylitis. Sequencing used blood, either unsorted or a sorted T cell fraction (not recorded which). As DNA, the CDR3 is TGTGCCAGCAGCTTACTGTACGCCCGGCCGAAAGAGCAGTACTTC. This encodes CASSLLYARPKEQYF.